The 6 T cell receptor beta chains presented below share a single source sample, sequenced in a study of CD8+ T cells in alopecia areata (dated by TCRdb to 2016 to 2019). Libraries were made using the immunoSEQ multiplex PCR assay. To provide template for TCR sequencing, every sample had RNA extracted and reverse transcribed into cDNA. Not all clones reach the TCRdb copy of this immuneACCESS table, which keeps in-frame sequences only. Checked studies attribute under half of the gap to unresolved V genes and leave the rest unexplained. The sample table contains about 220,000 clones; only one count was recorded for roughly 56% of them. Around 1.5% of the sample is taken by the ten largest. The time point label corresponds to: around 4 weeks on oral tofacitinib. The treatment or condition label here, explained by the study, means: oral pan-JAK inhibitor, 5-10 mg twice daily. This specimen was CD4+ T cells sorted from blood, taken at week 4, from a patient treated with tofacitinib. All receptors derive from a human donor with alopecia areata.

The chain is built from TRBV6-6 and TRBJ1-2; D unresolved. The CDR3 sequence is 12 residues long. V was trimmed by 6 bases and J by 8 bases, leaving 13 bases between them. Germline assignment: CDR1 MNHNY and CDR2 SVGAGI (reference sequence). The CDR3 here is CASRNEVEGYTF. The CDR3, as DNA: TGTGCCAGCAGAAACGAGGTGGAAGGCTACACCTTC.

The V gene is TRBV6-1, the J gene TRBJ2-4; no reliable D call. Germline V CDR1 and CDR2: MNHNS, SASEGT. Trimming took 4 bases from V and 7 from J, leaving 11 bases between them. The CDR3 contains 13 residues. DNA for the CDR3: TGTGCCAGCAGTGGGACGGACCTGAACATTCAGTACTTC. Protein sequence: CASSGTDLNIQYF.

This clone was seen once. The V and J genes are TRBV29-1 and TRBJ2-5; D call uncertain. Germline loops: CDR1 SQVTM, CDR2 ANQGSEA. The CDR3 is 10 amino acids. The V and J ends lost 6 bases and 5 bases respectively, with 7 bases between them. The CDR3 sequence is CSVTPETQYF. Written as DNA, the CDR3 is TGCAGCGTGACACCGGAGACCCAGTACTTC. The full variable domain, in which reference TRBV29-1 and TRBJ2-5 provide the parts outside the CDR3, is SAVISQKPSRDICQRGTSLTIQCQVDSQVTMMFWYRQQPGQSLTLIATANQGSEATYESGFVIDKFPISRPNLTFSTLTVSNMSPEDSSIYLCSVTPETQYFGPGTRLLVL.

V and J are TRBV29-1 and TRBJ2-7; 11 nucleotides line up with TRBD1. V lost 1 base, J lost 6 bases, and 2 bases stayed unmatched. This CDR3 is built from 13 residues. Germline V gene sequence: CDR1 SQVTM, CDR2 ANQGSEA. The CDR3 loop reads CSVEGTGGAEQYF. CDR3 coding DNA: TGCAGCGTTGAAGGGACAGGGGGCGCCGAGCAGTACTTC.

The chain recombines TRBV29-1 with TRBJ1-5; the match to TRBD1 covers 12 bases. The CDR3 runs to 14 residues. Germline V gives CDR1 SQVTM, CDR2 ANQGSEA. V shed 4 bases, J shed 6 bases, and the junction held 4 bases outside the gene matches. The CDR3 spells CSVGDRGQGQPQHF. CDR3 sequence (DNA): TGCAGCGTTGGGGACAGGGGGCAGGGTCAGCCCCAGCATTTT.

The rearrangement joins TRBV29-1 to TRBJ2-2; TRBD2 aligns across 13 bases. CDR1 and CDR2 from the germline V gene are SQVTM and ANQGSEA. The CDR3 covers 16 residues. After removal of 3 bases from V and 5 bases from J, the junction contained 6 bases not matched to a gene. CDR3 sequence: CSVDAGLAGRTGELFF. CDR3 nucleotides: TGCAGCGTTGATGCGGGACTAGCGGGACGAACCGGGGAGCTGTTTTTT.